The 19 T cell receptor beta chains presented below share a single source sample, sequenced in a study of blood T cell repertoires in COVID-19. Sequencing was performed with immunoSEQ multiplex PCR; in TCRdb, only in-frame clones are kept and a portion is missing. The sample records 150,000 or so clones, around 90% being singletons. The sequenced sample was peripheral blood. The receptors shown here come from a woman between 50 and 59 years old with acute or convalescent COVID-19.

The V call is TRBV7-2, the J call TRBJ2-2; a possible D gene is TRBD1 (5 bases). Germline lookup yields CDR1 SGHTA and CDR2 FQGNSA. This CDR3 comprises 14 residues. V dropped 2 bases and J dropped 5 bases, with 9 bases sitting between them. The CDR3 region is CASSLTGDTGELFF. The CDR3 DNA sequence: TGTGCCAGCAGCTTAACAGGAGATACCGGGGAGCTGTTTTTT.

The chain joins TRBV10-3 to TRBJ1-6; a weak D match, TRBD1 (5 bases). The CDR3 runs 13 residues. CDR1 and CDR2 (germline): ENHRY, SYGVKD. The V gene lost 3 bases and the J gene lost 9 bases, with 9 bases spanning the gap. CDR3 region: CAISDLGVSPLHF. CDR3 DNA: TGTGCCATCAGTGATCTAGGGGTTTCACCCCTCCACTTT.

The rearrangement uses TRBV6-5 and TRBJ1-2; possibly TRBD1 for D (6 bases). Deletions cut 1 base from V and 5 bases from J, with 14 bases between. This CDR3 is 15 amino acids long. CDR1 and CDR2 from the germline V gene are MNHEY and SVGAGI. The CDR3 DNA sequence: TGTGCCAGCAGTTACTTCCGCGGACAGCGTTATGGCTACACCTTC. Its translation: CASSYFRGQRYGYTF.

Here the CDR3 reads CASSGQGTGELFF. The CDR3 DNA is TGTGCCAGCAGTGGGCAGGGTACCGGGGAGCTGTTTTTT. V usage is TRBV25-1 and J usage is TRBJ2-2; D is perhaps TRBD1 (5 bases). Trimming stripped 4 bases from V and 5 bases from J, with 8 bases between. CDR1 is MGHDK and CDR2 is SYGVNS in the germline V gene. The CDR3 loop spans 13 amino acids.

The chain carries TRBV3-1 (or the pseudogene TRBV3-2) and TRBJ1-3; D is ambiguous. The V gene's germline CDR1 is LGHDT and CDR2 YNNKEL (reference sequence). The CDR3 has 14 residues. V lost 4 bases to trimming and J lost 1 base, with 8 bases between them. The CDR3 DNA sequence: TGTGCCAGCAGCCCACAGAGTTCTGGAAACACCATATATTTT. This encodes CASSPQSSGNTIYF.

The rearrangement joins TRBV19 to TRBJ1-5; maybe TRBD1 (5 bases). This CDR3 is 15 amino acids long. Trimming cost V 5 bases and J 2 bases, with 13 bases left between them. Germline V lookup: CDR1 LNHDA, CDR2 SQIVND (reference sequence). CDR3 amino acids: CASSRSGMGNQPQHF. The CDR3 DNA reads as TGTGCCAGTAGTCGTTCAGGGATGGGCAATCAGCCCCAGCATTTT.

This chain links TRBV4-1 with TRBJ1-1; weak D call: TRBD1 (5 bases). This CDR3 spans 14 amino acids. V was shortened by 0 bases and J by 1 base, with 6 bases between the two germline ends. The germline V gene encodes CDR1 MGHRA and CDR2 YSYEKL. CDR3 protein: CASSQEGQNTEAFF. CDR3 sequence (DNA): TGCGCCAGCAGCCAAGAGGGGCAGAACACTGAAGCTTTCTTT.

V gene TRBV7-2 combines with J gene TRBJ1-2, with 9 bases that match TRBD1. V lost 3 bases, J lost 5 bases, and 13 bases stayed unmatched. The CDR3 loop spans 17 amino acids. Per germline, CDR1 SGHTA and CDR2 FQGNSA. This chain's CDR3 is CASSLGTGSPRKYGYTF. Here the CDR3 DNA reads TGTGCCAGCAGCTTGGGGACAGGGAGTCCCCGGAAGTATGGCTACACCTTC.

The V and J genes are TRBV19 and TRBJ1-2; a weak D match, TRBD1 (6 bases). There are 15 residues in the CDR3. The germline V and J ends were trimmed by 2 bases and 4 bases, with 14 bases remaining between them. In germline, CDR1 is LNHDA, CDR2 SQIVND (reference sequence). CDR3 protein: CASSIIQGPTYGYTF. CDR3 DNA sequence: TGTGCCAGTAGTATAATCCAGGGGCCCACCTATGGCTACACCTTC.

This clone was seen once. The rearrangement uses TRBV5-1 and TRBJ1-6; a weak D match, TRBD1 (6 bases). CDR1 and CDR2 (germline): SGHRS, YFSETQ. This CDR3 region has 14 residues. Trimming removed 0 bases at V and 7 bases at J, with 8 bases between. CDR3 region: CASSLDRDNSPLHF. The CDR3 region has the DNA TGCGCCAGCAGCTTGGACAGGGACAATTCACCCCTCCACTTT.

V gene TRBV27 combines with J gene TRBJ1-5; D is ambiguous. From germline, CDR1 is MNHEY and CDR2 SMNVEV (reference sequence). Trimming removed 0 bases at V and 6 bases at J, with 9 bases between. This CDR3 comprises 14 residues. For the CDR3, the DNA is TGTGCCAGCAGTTTATCTACGGGGTCTCAGCCCCAGCATTTT. Translated, it gives CASSLSTGSQPQHF.

The rearrangement uses TRBV18 and TRBJ2-7; 12 positions agree with TRBD2. Germline V gives CDR1 KGHSH, CDR2 LQKENI. This CDR3 has 15 residues. The trim removed 3 bases at V and 5 bases at J, leaving 5 bases unmatched. The CDR3 DNA is TGTGCCAGCTCACCCCTAGCGGGAGGGCGGGACGAGCAGTACTTC. This codes for CASSPLAGGRDEQYF.

The chain uses TRBV18 and TRBJ1-1; no clear D gene. The V and J ends lost 6 bases and 12 bases respectively, with 17 bases between them. Germline V gene data show CDR1 as KGHSH and CDR2 as LQKENI. The CDR3 sequence is 12 residues long. The CDR3 loop is CASSPGERLTFF. DNA of the CDR3: TGTGCCAGCTCTCCCGGAGAACGGTTGACTTTCTTT.

The genes are TRBV6-5 and TRBJ1-2, with D perhaps TRBD1 (5 bases). V was shortened by 6 bases and J by 7 bases, with 15 bases between the two germline ends. Germline V lookup: CDR1 MNHEY, CDR2 SVGAGI. This CDR3 contains 13 residues. The CDR3 sequence: CASSRRQWAGYTF. CDR3 nucleotide sequence: TGTGCCAGCAGCCGAAGACAGTGGGCTGGCTACACCTTC.

V is TRBV29-1 and J is TRBJ2-5; D not resolved. Deletions cut 5 bases from V and 1 base from J, with 14 bases between. CDR1 and CDR2 from the germline V gene are SQVTM and ANQGSEA. CDR3 length: 14 amino acids. The CDR3 bases are TGCAGCGTTATGGCGGCCGAAGGCCAAGAGACCCAGTACTTC. It yields the protein CSVMAAEGQETQYF.

On this clone itself: Within the sample, other DNA sequences also encode this same CDR3. V usage is TRBV7-9 and J usage is TRBJ2-2; 9 nucleotides align to TRBD1. Germline CDR1 reads SEHNR; CDR2 reads FQNEAQ (reference sequence). V dropped 5 bases and J dropped 2; count of bases not matched to a gene: 3. CDR3 length: 15 amino acids. CDR3 in amino acids: CASSEQGANTGELFF. The CDR3, as DNA: TGTGCCAGCAGCGAACAGGGGGCTAACACCGGGGAGCTGTTTTTT.

The chain couples TRBV7-9 to TRBJ2-7, with D unresolved. V was trimmed by 5 bases and J by 4 bases, leaving 9 bases between them. CDR1 and CDR2 (germline): SEHNR, FQNEAQ (reference sequence). CDR3 size: 12 residues. CDR3 in DNA: TGTGCCAGCAGCAAAGAAACTTACGAGCAGTACTTC. The encoded protein is CASSKETYEQYF.

This sequence joins TRBV4-3 and TRBJ1-4, with TRBD1 as a possible D gene (6 bases). CDR3 length: 17 residues. Between the trimmed V and J ends, which lost 0 bases and 9 bases, there was a span of 20 bases. Germline V CDR1 and CDR2: LGHNA, YSLEER. The CDR3 protein is CASSQEPPGAVEKKLFF. The CDR3 region has the DNA TGCGCCAGCAGCCAAGAACCCCCAGGGGCCGTGGAAAAAAAACTGTTTTTT.

The table lists this clone with a count of one. The chain is built from TRBV4-1 and TRBJ2-1; 9 nucleotides match TRBD2. Per germline, CDR1 MGHRA and CDR2 YSYEKL. V lost 2 bases, J lost 5 bases, and 10 bases stayed unmatched. The CDR3 is made up of 17 amino acids. CDR3 sequence: CASSQLGGLAVNNEQFF. The CDR3 DNA is TGCGCCAGCAGCCAACTCGGGGGACTAGCAGTGAACAATGAGCAGTTCTTC.